Listed here are 15 T cell receptor beta chains from one sample, sequenced in a study of blood T cell repertoires in COVID-19. Sequencing was performed with immunoSEQ multiplex PCR; in TCRdb, only in-frame clones are kept and a portion is missing. The profile shows under 150,000 clones, less than 85% of them singletons. The material sequenced was peripheral blood. The source is an elderly woman in a cohort sampled during active or convalescent COVID-19.

This sequence joins TRBV18 and TRBJ1-1; 8 bases align to TRBD1. The CDR3 has 15 residues. CDR1 is KGHSH and CDR2 is LQKENI in the germline V gene. The V segment lost 6 bases and the J segment 1 base; nucleotides outside the gene matches: 7. Here the CDR3 DNA reads TGTGCCAGCTCGGTGAACAGGGGGAAGAACACTGAAGCTTTCTTT. Protein product: CASSVNRGKNTEAFF. Based on the CDR3 plus reference TRBV18 and TRBJ1-1, the full variable domain is NAGVMQNPRHLVRRRGQEARLRCSPMKGHSHVYWYRQLPEEGLKFMVYLQKENIIDESGMPKERFSAEFPKEGPSILRIQQVVRGDSAAYFCASSVNRGKNTEAFFGQGTRLTVV.

The chain links TRBV3-1 (or the pseudogene TRBV3-2) to TRBJ2-5; D ambiguous. Germline CDR1 reads LGHDT; CDR2 reads YNNKEL (reference sequence). The CDR3 contains 13 residues. The germline V and J ends were trimmed by 2 bases and 2 bases, with 6 bases remaining between them. CDR3 sequence reads: CASSQLSQETQYF. The CDR3 region has the DNA TGTGCCAGCAGCCAACTGAGTCAAGAGACCCAGTACTTC.

V usage is TRBV12-3 or TRBV12-4 and J usage is TRBJ1-6; a possible D gene is TRBD1 (6 bases). V was cut by 5 bases and J by 14 bases, with 16 bases left in between. This CDR3 comprises 13 residues. CDR3 DNA sequence: TGTGCCAGCAGTATTACGACGAGGGGGACCCTCCACTTT. Amino acid sequence: CASSITTRGTLHF.

This clone was detected once. The chain uses TRBV3-1 (or the pseudogene TRBV3-2) and TRBJ1-2; 7 bases align to TRBD1. CDR3 length: 15 residues. CDR1 LGHDT and CDR2 YNNKEL come from the germline V gene (reference sequence). V lost 4 bases and J lost 3; bases outside the gene matches: 8. The CDR3 protein is CASSPLTGWDYGYTF. CDR3 sequence (DNA): TGTGCCAGCAGCCCCTTGACAGGGTGGGACTATGGCTACACCTTC.

J is TRBJ2-5 and V is TRBV9, with 12 bases matching TRBD2. The CDR3 covers 16 residues. CDR1 SGDLS and CDR2 YYNGEE come from the germline V gene. V lost 4 bases, J lost 5 bases, and 9 bases stayed unmatched. CDR3 nucleotides: TGTGCCAGCAGCAGAAATCTAGCGGGGGGGCCTGAGACCCAGTACTTC. This translates into CASSRNLAGGPETQYF.

This clone was seen just once. J is TRBJ2-1 and V is TRBV12-5; 8 bases line up with TRBD2. The J segment lost 9 bases and the V segment lost 0 bases, leaving 4 bases of the junction unmatched. Germline V gene lookup returns CDR1 LGHNT and CDR2 FRNRAP. This CDR3 has 14 amino acids. The CDR3 nucleotides read TGTGCTAGTGGTTTGGTAGGTCGGGGGGGTGAGCAGTTCTTC. Translated: CASGLVGRGGEQFF. The entire variable domain, with the rest obtained from reference TRBV12-5 and TRBJ2-1, is as follows: DARVTQTPRHKVTEMGQEVTMRCQPILGHNTVFWYRQTMMQGLELLAYFRNRAPLDDSGMPKDRFSAEMPDATLATLKIQPSEPRDSAVYFCASGLVGRGGEQFFGPGTRLTVL.

V usage is TRBV28 and J usage is TRBJ2-2; the match to TRBD1 covers 8 bases. There are 18 residues in the CDR3. V trimming: 1 base; J trimming: 2 bases; junction bases outside the gene matches: 9. The germline V gene has CDR1 MDHEN and CDR2 SYDVKM. The chain's CDR3 is CASSLLGRGRVNTGELFF. CDR3 DNA: TGTGCCAGCAGTTTATTAGGCAGGGGGCGGGTCAACACCGGGGAGCTGTTTTTT.

J is TRBJ1-3 and V is TRBV7-2; D is ambiguous. The CDR3 runs 14 residues. Trimming left V 4 bases short and J 4 bases short, with 11 bases between. Per germline, CDR1 SGHTA and CDR2 FQGNSA. CDR3 nucleotide sequence: TGTGCCAGCAGCTCGCGGCCCGAGGGAAACACCATATATTTT. Translating gives CASSSRPEGNTIYF.

This clone was observed a single time. The V call is TRBV9, the J call TRBJ1-2, with D tentatively TRBD1 (6 bases). V was cut by 4 bases and J by 2 bases, with 24 bases left in between. Germline V gene lookup returns CDR1 SGDLS and CDR2 YYNGEE. The CDR3 runs 18 residues. CDR3 nucleotide sequence: TGTGCCAGCAGCCCACGTGAGGGGGTTCCACTATACAACTATGGCTACACCTTC. It yields the protein CASSPREGVPLYNYGYTF.

For the CDR3, the DNA is TGTGCCAGCAGCTTGGGTCTATCTAATGAAAAACTGTTTTTT. As protein: CASSLGLSNEKLFF. The rearrangement links TRBV5-4 to TRBJ1-4; D remains unclear. Germline lookup yields CDR1 SGHNT and CDR2 YYREEE (reference sequence). There are 14 residues in the CDR3. Trimming left V 0 bases short and J 3 bases short, with 6 bases between.

This clone occurred once. This sequence joins TRBV6-4 and TRBJ2-7, with 7 bases identical to TRBD1. Germline CDR1 MRHNA, CDR2 SNTAGT. This CDR3 has 14 amino acids. V lost 6 bases to trimming and J lost 5 bases; unmatched junction nucleotides: 10. The CDR3 loop is CASRARRQGDEQYF. The CDR3, as DNA: TGTGCCAGCAGGGCCCGGCGACAGGGCGACGAGCAGTACTTC.

This chain connects TRBV5-6 to TRBJ1-3; D not certain. Germline V gene data show CDR1 as SGHDT and CDR2 as YYEEEE. Trimming pared 0 bases from V and 7 bases from J, leaving 8 bases between. The CDR3 runs to 13 residues. Here the CDR3 DNA reads TGTGCCAGCAGCTTGGTGGAGGGTAACACCATATATTTT. Its translation is CASSLVEGNTIYF.

This clone was recorded once. The rearrangement joins TRBV28 to TRBJ2-1; 10 positions agree with TRBD1. CDR3 length: 12 amino acids. J lost 9 bases, V lost 6 bases, and 2 bases had no gene match. Germline CDR1 MDHEN, CDR2 SYDVKM. The CDR3 DNA is TGTGCCAGCAGGACAGGGGGCAGTGAGCAGTTCTTC. Protein sequence: CASRTGGSEQFF.

The V and J genes are TRBV24-1 and TRBJ2-1; 8 bases are shared with TRBD1. V lost 2 bases, J lost 9 bases, and 8 bases stayed unmatched. CDR3 size: 15 residues. CDR1 and CDR2 (germline): KGHDR, SFDVKD. CDR3 residues: CATSDSRQGPREQFF. CDR3 nucleotides: TGTGCCACCAGTGATTCTAGACAGGGGCCCCGTGAGCAGTTCTTC.

The chain combines TRBV7-6 with TRBJ2-5, with TRBD1 matching over 10 bases. This CDR3 is built from 18 residues. Unmatched junction bases numbered 8, after V lost 0 bases and J lost 1 base. The germline V gene encodes CDR1 SGHVS and CDR2 FNYEAQ. CDR3 sequence (DNA): TGTGCCAGCAGCTTAGCTGGTTCGGGACAGGGGCTCCAAGAGACCCAGTACTTC. This encodes CASSLAGSGQGLQETQYF.